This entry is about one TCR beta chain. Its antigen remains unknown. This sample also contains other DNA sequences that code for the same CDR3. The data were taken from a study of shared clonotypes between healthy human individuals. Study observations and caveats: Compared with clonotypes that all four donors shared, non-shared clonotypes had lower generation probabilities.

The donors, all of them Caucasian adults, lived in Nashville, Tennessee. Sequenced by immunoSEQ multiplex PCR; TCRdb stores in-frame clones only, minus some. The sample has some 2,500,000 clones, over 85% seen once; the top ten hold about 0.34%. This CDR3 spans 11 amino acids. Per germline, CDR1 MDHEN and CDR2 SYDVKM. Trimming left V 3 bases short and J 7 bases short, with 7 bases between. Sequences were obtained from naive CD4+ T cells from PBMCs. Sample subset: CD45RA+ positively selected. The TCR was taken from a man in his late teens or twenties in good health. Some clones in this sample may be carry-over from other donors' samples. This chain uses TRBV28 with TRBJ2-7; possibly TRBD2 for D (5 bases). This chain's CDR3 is CASSLGGEQYF. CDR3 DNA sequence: TGTGCCAGCAGTTTGGGCGGGGAGCAGTACTTC.